The 30 T cell receptor beta chains listed next were all sequenced from one sample in a study of blood T cell repertoires in COVID-19. Generated by immunoSEQ multiplex PCR, the TCRdb table keeps only in-frame clones and is missing some. The sample has about 110,000 clones, approximately 81% seen once. The sequenced material came from peripheral blood. These receptors all come from a man aged 35 to 55 with acute or convalescent COVID-19.

The chain carries TRBV7-9 and TRBJ2-2, with D maybe TRBD2 (5 bases). Germline-derived CDR1 and CDR2 are SEHNR and FQNEAQ (reference sequence). Trimming took 1 base from V and 11 from J, leaving 14 bases between them. This CDR3 has 14 amino acids. CDR3 sequence (DNA): TGTGCCAGCAGCTTAGGGACTTTCGAGAGAGAGCTGTTTTTT. Translated: CASSLGTFERELFF.

This sequence joins TRBV10-3 and TRBJ2-3; D is unresolved. The V and J ends lost 4 bases and 0 bases respectively, with 14 bases between them. Germline V lookup: CDR1 ENHRY, CDR2 SYGVKD. This CDR3 has 16 residues. The CDR3 protein is CAISGGYSSSTDTQYF. For the CDR3, the DNA is TGTGCCATCAGTGGTGGTTACTCTTCTAGCACAGATACGCAGTATTTT.

J is TRBJ2-7 and V is TRBV7-3; 9 bases align to TRBD2. Per the germline V gene, CDR1 is SGHTA and CDR2 is FQGTGA. V trimming: 5 bases; J trimming: 0 bases; junction bases outside the gene matches: 5. This CDR3 region has 15 residues. The CDR3 DNA is TGTGCCAGCAGCCGTAGCGGGGGAAGCTCCTACGAGCAGTACTTC. This encodes CASSRSGGSSYEQYF.

CDR3 sequence reads: CASSVQGPRETQYF. CDR3 DNA: TGTGCCAGCTCCGTGCAGGGTCCAAGGGAGACCCAGTACTTC. The chain recombines TRBV6-5 with TRBJ2-5; D may be TRBD1 (5 bases). Germline V lookup: CDR1 MNHEY, CDR2 SVGAGI. The V end was cut by 8 bases, the J end by 5 bases, with 18 bases between. The CDR3 sequence is 14 residues long.

The CDR3 sequence: CASSGEGTEAFF. The CDR3 DNA sequence: TGTGCCAGCAGTGGGGAGGGCACTGAAGCTTTCTTT. The rearrangement links TRBV12-3 or TRBV12-4 to TRBJ1-1; D gene unclear. Trimming stripped 5 bases from V and 4 bases from J, with 8 bases between. This CDR3 has 12 amino acids.

The J gene is TRBJ2-7, the V gene TRBV27; 9 positions match TRBD2. J gave up 2 bases and V 5 bases, and 10 bases lay outside the gene matches. The germline gives CDR1 MNHEY, CDR2 SMNVEV (reference sequence). The CDR3 is 16 amino acids. The DNA of the CDR3 is TGTGCCAGCAGTCGCATTAGGGGCGGGGGGGCCTACGAGCAGTACTTC. Encoded protein: CASSRIRGGGAYEQYF.

This clone was seen only once. The chain is built from TRBV7-9 and TRBJ2-5; D perhaps matches TRBD1 (5 bases). Germline V lookup: CDR1 SEHNR, CDR2 FQNEAQ (reference sequence). The CDR3 sequence is 14 residues long. V lost 1 base to trimming and J lost 7 bases, with 13 bases between them. The CDR3 DNA is TGTGCCAGCAGCTTAGACGGACAAGGTTGGACCCAGTACTTC. Translated: CASSLDGQGWTQYF.

The chain is built from TRBV7-8 and TRBJ2-1; D is unclear. Trimming removed 5 bases from V and 6 bases from J, with 20 bases in between. This CDR3 is built from 16 residues. Germline V gene sequence: CDR1 SGHVS, CDR2 FQNEAQ. The CDR3 reads CASSPRLSLSLNEQFF. The CDR3 DNA follows: TGTGCCAGCAGCCCACGACTCTCTTTATCCCTCAATGAGCAGTTCTTC.

This clone was observed once. The chain uses TRBV9 and TRBJ2-3, with 15 bases aligning to TRBD2. Germline V lookup: CDR1 SGDLS, CDR2 YYNGEE. The CDR3 extends over 16 amino acids. The V segment lost 4 bases and the J segment 4 bases; nucleotides outside the gene matches: 4. The CDR3 nucleotides are TGTGCCAGCAGCTTTGGACTAGCGGGGGGGCCAGATACGCAGTATTTT. Amino acid sequence: CASSFGLAGGPDTQYF.

The V and J genes are TRBV5-1 and TRBJ1-4, with 7 bases fitting TRBD1. CDR1 is SGHRS and CDR2 is YFSETQ in the germline V gene. With V trimmed by 3 bases and J by 7 bases, 9 bases remained unmatched. This CDR3 is 15 amino acids long. CDR3 sequence: CASSWGQSRGEKLFF. DNA for the CDR3: TGCGCCAGCAGCTGGGGACAGTCCCGGGGTGAAAAACTGTTTTTT.

V gene TRBV15 combines with J gene TRBJ1-5; D remains unclear. Per germline, CDR1 LNHNV and CDR2 YYDKDF (reference sequence). V was cut by 8 bases and J by 2 bases, with 10 bases left in between. The CDR3 runs to 13 residues. The CDR3 nucleotides are TGTGCCACCGCTGAGGCGCGCAATCAGCCCCAGCATTTT. Translating gives CATAEARNQPQHF. Looking up the rest from reference TRBV15 and TRBJ1-5 gives the full variable domain: DAMVIQNPRYQVTQFGKPVTLSCSQTLNHNVMYWYQQKSSQAPKLLFHYYDKDFNNEADTPDNFQSRRPNTSFCFLDIRSPGLGDTAMYLCATAEARNQPQHFGDGTRLSIL.

The CDR3 nucleotides are TGTGCCAGCAGTTTACGGTGGGAGGGCCTGAGAGATACGCAGTATTTT. Translated, it gives CASSLRWEGLRDTQYF. V gene TRBV28 combines with J gene TRBJ2-3, with TRBD2 matching 7 bases. The CDR3 has 16 residues. Trimming at V came to 2 bases and at J to 5 bases, leaving 10 bases not matched to a gene. Germline CDR1 is MDHEN and CDR2 is SYDVKM.

This clone was found once. The chain joins TRBV12-5 to TRBJ2-1; 8 bases are a match to TRBD2. V was pared by 5 bases and J by 7 bases, with 10 bases of the junction left unmatched. The CDR3 spans 15 residues. The germline V gene encodes CDR1 LGHNT and CDR2 FRNRAP. The DNA of the CDR3 is TGTGCTAGTGGTAGCGCCGCGGTAGCGGGGAATGAGCAGTTCTTC. Amino acids: CASGSAAVAGNEQFF.

The chain joins TRBV4-1 to TRBJ1-2; possible D gene TRBD1, 6 bases. The CDR3 spans 15 residues. Trimming left V 1 base short and J 4 bases short, with 13 bases between. From germline, CDR1 is MGHRA and CDR2 YSYEKL. CDR3 bases: TGCGCCAGCAGCCAAGCCCCAGGGGTGGGCTATGGCTACACCTTC. It codes for CASSQAPGVGYGYTF.

This clone has just a few counts. The chain joins TRBV7-2 to TRBJ2-5, with D perhaps matching TRBD2 (6 bases). There are 16 residues in the CDR3. CDR1 is SGHTA, CDR2 FQGNSA, per germline. V dropped 5 bases and J dropped 1 base, with 17 bases sitting between them. The CDR3 DNA follows: TGTGCCAGCAGCCTGGGGGGTGCGGGAAGCCAAGAGACCCAGTACTTC. Its protein product is CASSLGGAGSQETQYF.

The chain recombines TRBV6-1 with TRBJ1-2, with a tentative D call TRBD1 (6 bases). The V and J ends lost 1 base and 8 bases respectively, with 14 bases between them. Per germline, CDR1 MNHNS and CDR2 SASEGT. The CDR3 is 14 residues long. CDR3 in DNA: TGTGCCAGCAGTGAAGGCCTACAGGGTTGGGGCTACACCTTC. It codes for CASSEGLQGWGYTF.

V gene TRBV18 combines with J gene TRBJ2-2, with D maybe TRBD2 (5 bases). Germline-derived CDR1 and CDR2 are KGHSH and LQKENI. Trimming removed 1 base at V and 0 bases at J, with 6 bases between. CDR3 size: 15 residues. CDR3 nucleotides: TGTGCCAGCTCACCACTCGGGACGAACACCGGGGAGCTGTTTTTT. This sequence encodes CASSPLGTNTGELFF.

This chain connects TRBV28 to TRBJ2-7; 7 bases line up with TRBD2. There are 15 residues in the CDR3. The ends lost 1 base at V and 0 bases at J; junction bases unmatched: 3. CDR1 and CDR2 from the germline V gene are MDHEN and SYDVKM. CDR3 in amino acids: CASSLFPGGSYEQYF. The CDR3 DNA sequence: TGTGCCAGCAGTTTATTTCCGGGAGGCTCCTACGAGCAGTACTTC.

The rearrangement uses TRBV7-8 and TRBJ2-3; D remains unclear. Trimming removed 6 bases from V and 0 bases from J, with 16 bases in between. The CDR3 totals 16 residues. From germline, CDR1 is SGHVS and CDR2 FQNEAQ. The CDR3, as DNA: TGTGCCAGCAGTTCAACATCCCACTACAGCACAGATACGCAGTATTTT. Its translation is CASSSTSHYSTDTQYF.

The J gene is TRBJ2-3, the V gene TRBV6-5; D is possibly TRBD2 (6 bases). V was trimmed by 0 bases and J by 2 bases, leaving 12 bases between them. Germline V gives CDR1 MNHEY, CDR2 SVGAGI. CDR3 size: 16 residues. CDR3 protein: CASSYSAGTTTDTQYF. The CDR3 bases are TGTGCCAGCAGTTACTCGGCGGGAACTACCACAGATACGCAGTATTTT.

The V gene is TRBV2, the J gene TRBJ1-2, with D unclear. The germline gives CDR1 SNHLY, CDR2 FYNNEI. The ends were cut back, 3 bases at V and 8 bases at J, with 16 bases in the middle. This CDR3 comprises 14 residues. The CDR3: CASSDGPTERGYTF. The DNA for the CDR3 is TGTGCCAGCAGTGACGGGCCCACCGAGCGGGGCTACACCTTC.

Of note for this clone: This same CDR3 is encoded by further DNA sequences in the sample. This chain uses TRBV28 with TRBJ1-1; D unresolved. Looked up from germline, CDR1 is MDHEN and CDR2 is SYDVKM. The CDR3 sequence is 14 residues long. Trimming cost V 4 bases and J 2 bases, with 11 bases left between them. CDR3 in DNA: TGTGCCAGCAGTTCCCCCCCGGGAAACACTGAAGCTTTCTTT. This codes for CASSSPPGNTEAFF.

This clone has a handful of counts. The chain has TRBV3-1 (or the pseudogene TRBV3-2) and TRBJ1-1; 10 positions match TRBD1. Germline CDR1 reads LGHDT; CDR2 reads YNNKEL (reference sequence). The V segment lost 6 bases and the J segment 5 bases; nucleotides outside the gene matches: 6. This CDR3 has 14 amino acids. The CDR3 nucleotides read TGTGCCAGCAGGTACGACAGGGGGCAGACTGAAGCTTTCTTT. Translation gives CASRYDRGQTEAFF.

This chain links TRBV3-1 (or the pseudogene TRBV3-2) with TRBJ1-1, with TRBD1 matching 9 bases. The junction had 8 bases not matched to a gene; V was cut back by 4 bases and J by 11 bases. This CDR3 region has 13 residues. Germline V lookup: CDR1 LGHDT, CDR2 YNNKEL (reference sequence). This CDR3 is CASSLPGTGYAFF. As DNA, the CDR3 is TGTGCCAGCAGCCTACCGGGGACAGGGTACGCTTTCTTT.

The J gene is TRBJ2-7, the V gene TRBV18; 8 nucleotides align to TRBD2. V trimming: 3 bases; J trimming: 2 bases; junction bases outside the gene matches: 6. The CDR3 loop spans 15 amino acids. CDR1 is KGHSH and CDR2 is LQKENI in the germline V gene. The CDR3 reads CASSPRGLGAYEQYF. For the CDR3, the DNA is TGTGCCAGCTCACCTAGGGGACTAGGGGCCTACGAGCAGTACTTC.

The chain carries TRBV7-9 and TRBJ2-1, with a tentative D call TRBD1 (6 bases). The CDR3 contains 14 residues. The germline V gene has CDR1 SEHNR and CDR2 FQNEAQ (reference sequence). V dropped 6 bases and J dropped 2 bases, with 11 bases sitting between them. CDR3 loop: CASRPRGPYNEQFF. The CDR3 DNA sequence: TGTGCCAGCAGGCCCAGGGGTCCCTACAATGAGCAGTTCTTC.

The J gene is TRBJ2-1, the V gene TRBV2, with TRBD2 identical over 7 bases. CDR3 length: 14 amino acids. After removal of 4 bases from V and 7 bases from J, the junction contained 7 bases not matched to a gene. Germline CDR1 reads SNHLY; CDR2 reads FYNNEI. The CDR3: CASSGREIGNEQFF. Written as DNA, the CDR3 is TGTGCCAGCAGTGGGCGGGAGATCGGGAATGAGCAGTTCTTC.

The rearrangement links TRBV9 to TRBJ2-1; 9 bases line up with TRBD2. Germline assignment: CDR1 SGDLS and CDR2 YYNGEE. V lost 0 bases to trimming and J lost 3 bases; unmatched junction nucleotides: 4. The CDR3 extends over 16 amino acids. Written as DNA, the CDR3 is TGTGCCAGCAGCGTAGGCTGGCGGGGGGGCTACAATGAGCAGTTCTTC. This sequence encodes CASSVGWRGGYNEQFF. Combining the CDR3 with reference TRBV9 and TRBJ2-1 gives the whole variable domain DSGVTQTPKHLITATGQRVTLRCSPRSGDLSVYWYQQSLDQGLQFLIQYYNGEERAKGNILERFSAQQFPDLHSELNLSSLELGDSALYFCASSVGWRGGYNEQFFGPGTRLTVL.

The chain joins TRBV4-2 to TRBJ2-3, with 12 bases aligning to TRBD2. The CDR3 totals 19 residues. V lost 0 bases to trimming and J lost 0 bases; unmatched junction nucleotides: 7. Germline lookup yields CDR1 LGHNA and CDR2 YNFKEQ. CDR3 sequence (DNA): TGTGCCAGCAGCCAAGATTGGCTAGCGGGAGGGCAGAGCACAGATACGCAGTATTTT. Protein: CASSQDWLAGGQSTDTQYF.

The gene calls are TRBV18 and TRBJ2-2; no clear D gene. From germline, CDR1 is KGHSH and CDR2 LQKENI. V dropped 1 base and J dropped 2 bases, with 11 bases sitting between them. The CDR3 length is 16 residues. The CDR3 loop reads CASSPLHSQNTGELFF. CDR3 DNA sequence: TGTGCCAGCTCACCACTCCACAGCCAAAACACCGGGGAGCTGTTTTTT.